This TCR beta chain was obtained from a study of blood T cells in healthy people across ages (dated by TCRdb to the mid-2010s). Notes on the research overall: Template switching captured roughly one uniquely barcoded TCR beta cDNA molecule per two T cells in model experiments. The donors were divided into four age groups: young (average approximately 15 years), middle-aged (approximately 39), aged (62) and long-lived (about 80). To track age-related changes in TCR beta repertoire diversity, the study relied on deep sequencing normalized with unique cDNA molecular identifiers. To avoid experimental bias, donors of different ages were spread randomly across the sequencing lanes. Using the same blood draw, the study looked at two additional independent replicas of 1 million unique cDNA reads for two donors, one aged 18 to 30 and the other aged 80 or older.

Reading from cysteine to phenylalanine, the CDR3 counts 14 amino acids. The retained sequence is limited to the CDR3, 42 bases, with the frame set at the first base. For this chain, trimming is 3 bases at the V end and 4 bases at the J end, and the number of junction bases without a gene match is 6. CDR1 DFQATT and CDR2 SNEGSKA were looked up in the germline V gene (reference sequence). The library was produced with 5' RACE. Sequencing instrument: Illumina HiSeq 2500. The second PCR ran for roughly 7 to 12 cycles and used a J-beta primer mix along with a sample-barcoded 5' primer. Each TCR beta cDNA molecule received a unique molecular identifier from a template-switch 5' adaptor carrying 12 random nucleotides. Each sample yielded at least 3 million CDR3-containing paired-end reads. The Mint cDNA synthesis kit, primed by a TRBC-specific oligonucleotide, was used to synthesize first-strand cDNA from all RNA. After uracil-DNA glycosylase treatment, a first 18-cycle PCR used universal primers M1SS and BC2_uni_R on all cDNA. Per the original workflow: Each sample was normalized by randomly selecting 1 million high-quality reads, each carrying a distinct molecular identifier. Reads with shared molecular identifiers were discarded instead of being binned into consensus sequences. MiTCR, with a Q25 quality threshold and the strictest error-elimination algorithm, was used for CDR3 identification, clonotype clustering and error correction. A nonparametric unseen species model with Euler transformation was used to estimate lower-bound total TCR beta diversity. TCRdb cleaned the public reads at Q25 with fastp, built clones with MiXCR and kept in-frame beta chains. Identical CDR3 protein sequences are pooled into one entry, listed with their most common genes and DNA. TCRdb's processing, not the study's, gives the V and J calls here. This sample has 1,100,000 or so distinct CDR3 sequences in its table, and 40% to 50% of those were observed once. Jointly, the top ten make up approximately 17% of the sample.

This clonotype was counted between two and nine times. Its antigen has not been determined. No much larger clone is present one base from it, and per-base qualities are unavailable. General study outcomes and caveats: Estimates of total diversity based on one million sequenced T cells were considered lower bounds and underestimates. A strong correlation was found between observed TCR beta diversity and the percentage of naive T cells measured by flow cytometry. As age increased, observed TCR beta diversity per million T cells dropped in a roughly linear way, and a significant reduction was already evident by age approximately 40. The long-lived group showed more naive CD4+ T cells, fewer expanded clones and increased TCR diversity than the aged group, suggesting age selection. The CMV infection status of donors was not known, potentially confounding age-related changes in expanded clonotypes. Because profiling used bulk unsorted PBMCs, naive and antigen-experienced compartments could not be compared conclusively.

The donors were 40 or so Caucasian individuals from Russia, aged 6 to 90 years, who were systemically healthy. Each donor gave about 11 milliliters of peripheral blood, drawn into EDTA-treated Vacutainer tubes. Ficoll-Paque density-gradient centrifugation was used to isolate PBMCs, with at least 7 million per sample. Total RNA was extracted from PBMCs with Trizol reagent, with at least 6 micrograms obtained per sample. For every donor, flow cytometry on a PBMC aliquot measured the percentage of naive CD45RAhigh/CD27high T cells. Material: blood. This chain joins TRBV20-1 to TRBJ2-7, and TRBD2 aligns with 10 junction nucleotides. The TCR comes from a woman aged 60-75 years in good health. The CDR3 has the sequence CSASMASGGYEQYF. The DNA sequence is TGCAGTGCTAGCATGGCTAGCGGGGGATACGAGCAGTACTTC.